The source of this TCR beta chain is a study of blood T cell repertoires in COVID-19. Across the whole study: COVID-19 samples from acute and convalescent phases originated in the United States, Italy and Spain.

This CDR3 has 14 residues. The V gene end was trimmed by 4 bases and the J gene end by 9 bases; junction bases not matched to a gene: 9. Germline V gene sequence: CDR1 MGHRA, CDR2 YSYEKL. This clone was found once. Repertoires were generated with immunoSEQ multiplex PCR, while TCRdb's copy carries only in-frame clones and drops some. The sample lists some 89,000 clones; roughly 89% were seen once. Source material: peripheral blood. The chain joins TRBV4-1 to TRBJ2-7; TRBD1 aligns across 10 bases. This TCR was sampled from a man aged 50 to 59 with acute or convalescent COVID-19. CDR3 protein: CASSLLDRGSGQYF. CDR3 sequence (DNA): TGCGCCAGCAGCCTTCTGGACAGGGGGTCGGGGCAGTACTTC.